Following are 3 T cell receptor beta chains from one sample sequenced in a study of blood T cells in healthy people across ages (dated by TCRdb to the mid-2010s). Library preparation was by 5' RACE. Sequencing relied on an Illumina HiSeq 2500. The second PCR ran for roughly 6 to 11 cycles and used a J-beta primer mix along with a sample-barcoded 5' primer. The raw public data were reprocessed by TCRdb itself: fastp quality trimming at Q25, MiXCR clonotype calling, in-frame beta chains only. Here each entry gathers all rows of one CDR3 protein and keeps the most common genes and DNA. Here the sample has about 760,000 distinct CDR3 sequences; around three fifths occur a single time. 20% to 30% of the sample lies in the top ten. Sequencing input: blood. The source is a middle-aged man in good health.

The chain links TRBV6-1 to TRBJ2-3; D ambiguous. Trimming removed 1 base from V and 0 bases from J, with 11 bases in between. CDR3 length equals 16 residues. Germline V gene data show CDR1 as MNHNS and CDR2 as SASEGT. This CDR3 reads CASSEGFRWSTDTQYF. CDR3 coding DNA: TGTGCCAGCAGTGAAGGTTTCAGATGGAGCACAGATACGCAGTATTTT.

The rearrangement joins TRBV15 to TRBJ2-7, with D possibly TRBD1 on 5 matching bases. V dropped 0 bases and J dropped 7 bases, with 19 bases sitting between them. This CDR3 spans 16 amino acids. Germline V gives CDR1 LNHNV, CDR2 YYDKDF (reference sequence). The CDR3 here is CATSRDWQGDGNEQYF. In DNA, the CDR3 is TGTGCCACCAGCAGAGATTGGCAGGGTGATGGGAATGAGCAGTACTTC.

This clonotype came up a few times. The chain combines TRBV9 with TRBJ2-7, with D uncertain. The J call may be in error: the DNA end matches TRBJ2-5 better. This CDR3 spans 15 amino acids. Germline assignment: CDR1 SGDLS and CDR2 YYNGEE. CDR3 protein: CASSVALGYGETQYF. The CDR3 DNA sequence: TGTGCCAGCAGCGTAGCCCTCGGGTACGGGGAGACCCAGTACTTC.